One sample yielded the 5 T cell receptor beta chains listed below, sequenced in a study of T cell repertoires in cytomegalovirus infection. These receptors have no identified antigens. TCRdb analysed the reads with MiXCR anew, one entry per CDR3 protein. The data contain around 900,000 distinct CDR3 sequences, more than 25% of them singletons. Sequenced material: cultured CD8+ T cells from PBMCs, taken from culture after CMV antigen stimulation. These receptors came from a human donor in good health (CMV status not recorded). Some clones in this sample may be carry-over from other donors' samples.

This clonotype came up a few times. The rearrangement links TRBV7-3 to TRBJ2-7, with 12 bases lining up with TRBD2. Germline V lookup: CDR1 SGHTA, CDR2 FQGTGA. CDR3 length: 16 amino acids. V was clipped by 5 bases and J by 3 bases; unmatched bases: 8. CDR3 coding DNA: TGTGCCAGCAGCCCGACCACTAGCGGGGGGCTCTACGAGCAGTACGTC. Protein product: CASSPTTSGGLYEQYV.

The CDR3 loop reads CASSTIHRTGVLYEQYF. CDR3 nucleotide sequence: TGTGCCAGCAGTACTATTCATAGGACAGGGGTCCTCTACGAGCAGTACTTC. This chain links TRBV6-1 with TRBJ2-7; 9 nucleotides line up with TRBD1. This CDR3 spans 17 amino acids. Trimming took 5 bases from V and 3 from J; bases not matched to a gene: 14. Germline V gene lookup returns CDR1 MNHNS and CDR2 SASEGT.

The CDR3 spells CASSHGLDTGELFF. CDR3 nucleotide sequence: TGTGCCAGCAGTCACGGGCTCGACACCGGGGAGCTGTTTTTT. The chain uses TRBV6-1 and TRBJ2-2; D uncertain. CDR1 is MNHNS, CDR2 SASEGT, per germline. This CDR3 has 14 residues. Deletions cut 5 bases from V and 3 bases from J, with 10 bases between.

This clonotype was recorded many times. The genes are TRBV11-2 and TRBJ1-2; 8 bases are shared with TRBD1. CDR1 and CDR2 from the germline V gene are SGHAT and FQNNGV. The CDR3 consists of 17 residues. V was pared by 4 bases and J by 4 bases, with 14 bases of the junction left unmatched. CDR3 sequence (DNA): TGTGCCAGCAGCTCTCCCCCAGACAGGGGCCACGGCTATGGCTACACCTTC. Translation: CASSSPPDRGHGYGYTF.

The sample holds many counts of this clonotype. The chain has TRBV12-3 or TRBV12-4 and TRBJ2-7, with D possibly matching TRBD1 (5 bases). This CDR3 is built from 12 residues. V lost 6 bases, J lost 7 bases, and 13 bases lay in between. CDR3 nucleotide sequence: TGTGCCAGCAGCCACCAAGGGGAAGAGCAGTACTTC. This codes for CASSHQGEEQYF.